This entry lists 19 T cell receptor beta chains sequenced from one sample in a study of cytomegalovirus exposure and HLA in healthy donors. Both 60 Vbeta primers and 13 Jbeta primers went into the PCR. Method: immunoSEQ multiplex PCR; TCRdb's copy keeps in-frame clones and lacks some. The repertoire holds more than 30,000 clones, with around 74% as singletons. Input material: PBMCs. These receptors were taken from a man younger than 40 in good health and CMV-seronegative.

This clone was seen just once. The genes are TRBV6-6 and TRBJ2-1; 7 bases line up with TRBD1. With 6 bases clipped from V and 8 bases from J, the junction kept 10 bases outside the gene matches. CDR1 and CDR2 (germline): MNHNY, SVGAGI (reference sequence). CDR3 length equals 14 residues. The CDR3 DNA reads TGTGCCAGCAGCAGGGGGTACCCCGGGGATGAGCAGTTCTTC. Translated: CASSRGYPGDEQFF.

The chain joins TRBV27 to TRBJ2-1, with a tentative D call TRBD1 (5 bases). Trimming pared 1 base from V and 4 bases from J, leaving 8 bases between. The CDR3 is 14 amino acids. CDR1 is MNHEY, CDR2 SMNVEV, per germline (reference sequence). The chain's CDR3 is CASSLYTGYNEQFF. Written as DNA, the CDR3 is TGTGCCAGCAGTTTATATACAGGTTACAATGAGCAGTTCTTC.

This chain joins TRBV10-1 and TRBJ1-4; D call uncertain. Germline loops: CDR1 WNHNN, CDR2 SYGVQD (reference sequence). There are 14 residues in the CDR3. V lost 2 bases, J lost 4 bases, and 8 bases lay in between. DNA of the CDR3: TGCGCCAGCAGTGAGGAGCCATTTAATGAAAAACTGTTTTTT. Translation gives CASSEEPFNEKLFF.

The chain employs TRBV5-1 and TRBJ2-1, with 9 bases that match TRBD2. V lost 2 bases to trimming and J lost 4 bases; unmatched junction nucleotides: 4. CDR3 length: 15 amino acids. Germline V gene sequence: CDR1 SGHRS, CDR2 YFSETQ. CDR3 DNA: TGCGCCAGCAGCTTAGCGGGAGGTACATACAATGAGCAGTTCTTC. The encoded protein is CASSLAGGTYNEQFF.

The chain links TRBV5-8 to TRBJ2-5; no clear D gene. CDR3 length equals 14 residues. With 1 base removed from V and 5 bases from J, the gap between germline ends came to 12 bases. Germline V gene data show CDR1 as SGHTS and CDR2 as YDEGEE. This CDR3 is CASSLRWSAETQYF. CDR3 in DNA: TGTGCCAGCAGCTTGCGGTGGTCCGCGGAGACCCAGTACTTC.

This chain links TRBV2 with TRBJ1-5; a possible D gene is TRBD1 (6 bases). The CDR3 has 15 amino acids. With 4 bases removed from V and 0 bases from J, the gap between germline ends came to 10 bases. Germline CDR1 is SNHLY and CDR2 is FYNNEI. The CDR3 loop is CASSGDRSSNQPQHF. For the CDR3, the DNA is TGTGCCAGCAGTGGTGACAGGTCTAGCAATCAGCCCCAGCATTTT.

V gene TRBV7-8 combines with J gene TRBJ2-1, with D possibly matching TRBD1 (6 bases). The CDR3 spans 15 residues. The V end lost 1 base, the J end lost 5 bases, and 12 bases lay between the germline ends. Germline-derived CDR1 and CDR2 are SGHVS and FQNEAQ. CDR3 nucleotide sequence: TGTGCCAGCAGCTTAGGGACGGGACACAACAATGAGCAGTTCTTC. It translates to CASSLGTGHNNEQFF.

The genes are TRBV25-1 and TRBJ1-1, with unresolved D. The V gene lost 5 bases and the J gene lost 7 bases, with 11 bases spanning the gap. The CDR3 is 12 amino acids. CDR1 is MGHDK and CDR2 is SYGVNS in the germline V gene. The CDR3 DNA reads as TGTGCCAGCAGTACAGAAAACCTTGAAGCTTTCTTT. Translation gives CASSTENLEAFF.

This chain joins TRBV4-1 and TRBJ2-1; 8 bases are a match to TRBD1. Per the germline V gene, CDR1 is MGHRA and CDR2 is YSYEKL. V lost 0 bases and J lost 4; bases outside the gene matches: 2. The CDR3 consists of 15 residues. For the CDR3, the DNA is TGCGCCAGCAGCCAAGAGGACAGGGTTTACAATGAGCAGTTCTTC. Amino acids: CASSQEDRVYNEQFF.

The rearrangement uses TRBV9 and TRBJ2-1; 11 nucleotides align to TRBD2. The trim removed 0 bases at V and 5 bases at J, leaving 19 bases unmatched. CDR3 length: 21 amino acids. Germline V gene data show CDR1 as SGDLS and CDR2 as YYNGEE. Written as DNA, the CDR3 is TGTGCCAGCAGCGTAGTTCTCTTTGAGCATTATAGCGGGAGGGGGGACAATGAGCAGTTCTTC. It specifies CASSVVLFEHYSGRGDNEQFF.

The rearrangement links TRBV6-5 to TRBJ2-5, with 7 bases fitting TRBD2. The CDR3 length is 15 residues. The V segment lost 6 bases and the J segment 2 bases; nucleotides outside the gene matches: 9. From germline, CDR1 is MNHEY and CDR2 SVGAGI. The CDR3 region is CASSQSGTRQETQYF. DNA for the CDR3: TGTGCCAGCAGCCAGAGCGGGACCAGACAAGAGACCCAGTACTTC.

V usage is TRBV7-8 and J usage is TRBJ1-6; the D is unclear. The germline CDR1 and CDR2 sequences are SGHVS and FQNEAQ. The CDR3 is 17 residues long. V was clipped by 5 bases and J by 0 bases, with 14 bases between them. This CDR3 is CASSEFSRLSYNSPLHF. CDR3 sequence (DNA): TGTGCCAGCAGCGAGTTTAGTCGACTCTCCTATAATTCACCCCTCCACTTT. The entire variable domain, with the rest obtained from reference TRBV7-8 and TRBJ1-6, is as follows: GAGVSQSPRYKVAKRGQDVALRCDPISGHVSLFWYQQALGQGPEFLTYFQNEAQLDKSGLPSDRFFAERPEGSVSTLKIQRTQQEDSAVYLCASSEFSRLSYNSPLHFGNGTRLTVT.

The rearrangement links TRBV18 to TRBJ2-1; possible D gene TRBD1, 6 bases. The CDR3 consists of 14 residues. CDR1 is KGHSH, CDR2 LQKENI, per germline. V was pared by 5 bases and J by 5 bases, with 13 bases between. DNA for the CDR3: TGTGCCAGCTCAGTGACGGACAGCAACAATGAGCAGTTCTTC. It translates to CASSVTDSNNEQFF. The complete variable domain, with remaining parts taken from reference TRBV18 and TRBJ2-1, reads NAGVMQNPRHLVRRRGQEARLRCSPMKGHSHVYWYRQLPEEGLKFMVYLQKENIIDESGMPKERFSAEFPKEGPSILRIQQVVRGDSAAYFCASSVTDSNNEQFFGPGTRLTVL.

For this clone: Other DNA sequences within the sample encode an identical CDR3. The chain recombines TRBV10-1 with TRBJ2-5, with 11 bases identical to TRBD2. Trimming cost V 4 bases and J 5 bases; bases outside gene matches: 3. The CDR3 covers 14 residues. Germline V gene sequence: CDR1 WNHNN, CDR2 SYGVQD (reference sequence). CDR3 in amino acids: CASSASGRRETQYF. DNA of the CDR3: TGCGCCAGCAGTGCTAGCGGGAGGCGGGAGACCCAGTACTTC.

By frequency in the sample, this clone is medium-sized. The rearrangement uses TRBV18 and TRBJ2-1, with a possible D match to TRBD1 (6 bases). Trimming removed 3 bases at V and 4 bases at J, with 10 bases between. Germline CDR1 KGHSH, CDR2 LQKENI. The CDR3 has 14 amino acids. CDR3 loop: CASSPTGFYNEQFF. DNA for the CDR3: TGTGCCAGCTCACCCACAGGGTTTTACAATGAGCAGTTCTTC.

The chain employs TRBV18 and TRBJ2-3; D possibly corresponds to TRBD1 (6 bases). The CDR3 contains 14 residues. CDR1 and CDR2 from the germline V gene are KGHSH and LQKENI. Trimming removed 5 bases at V and 5 bases at J, with 14 bases between. CDR3 loop: CASSTLLTGDTQYF. The CDR3 bases are TGTGCCAGCTCAACCCTGCTGACAGGAGATACGCAGTATTTT.

In nucleotides, the CDR3 is TGTGCCAGCAGCCGCCGCGATGGGACAGCGAACACTGAAGCTTTCTTT. Translating it yields CASSRRDGTANTEAFF. V is TRBV7-8 and J is TRBJ1-1; 7 bases are shared with TRBD1. The CDR3 consists of 16 residues. The germline V gene has CDR1 SGHVS and CDR2 FQNEAQ. Trimming at V came to 5 bases and at J to 1 base, leaving 10 bases not matched to a gene.

V and J are TRBV30 and TRBJ2-7; TRBD2 aligns across 12 bases. Germline V CDR1 and CDR2: GTSNPN, SVGIG (reference sequence). The V gene end was trimmed by 3 bases and the J gene end by 4 bases; junction bases not matched to a gene: 16. The CDR3 length is 18 residues. The DNA of the CDR3 is TGTGCCTGGAGGGGCGGGACATACGGACTAGCGGGAAAGTACGAGCAGTACTTC. It specifies CAWRGGTYGLAGKYEQYF.

The chain employs TRBV10-3 and TRBJ1-1; TRBD1 might be the D (6 bases). Germline CDR1 is ENHRY and CDR2 is SYGVKD. Deletions cut 3 bases from V and 2 bases from J, with 10 bases between. The CDR3 loop spans 14 amino acids. As DNA, the CDR3 is TGTGCCATCAGTGACCGTGGGGGCAACACTGAAGCTTTCTTT. Translating it yields CAISDRGGNTEAFF.